Shown below are 27 T cell receptor beta chains from a single sample sequenced in a study of molecular identifiers for immune sequencing clone quantification. MiXCR, applied by TCRdb to the PCR reads, yields one record per CDR3 protein. The data show about half a million distinct CDR3 sequences, 20% to 25% seen once. Sequenced input: naive CD8+ T cells from blood, with Jurkat cell RNA spiked in. As for subset: FACS-sorted CD8+CD4-CCR7+CD45RA+ naive T cells. These receptor sequences come from a human donor in good health. Some libraries in this study had Jurkat cell RNA spiked in.

In regard to this clonotype: The conserved final phenylalanine or tryptophan is absent from the CDR3, which likely points to a read error. The CDR3 DNA reads as TGTGCCAGCAGCCCGCTAGAGGAGACCCAGTACCTC. This translates into CASSPLEETQYL. The chain links TRBV7-3 to TRBJ2-5; D unclear. Trimming stripped 5 bases from V and 5 bases from J, with 9 bases between. Germline assignment: CDR1 SGHTA and CDR2 FQGTGA. There are 12 residues in the CDR3.

This clonotype occurred many times. This chain connects TRBV29-1 to TRBJ1-1; 8 bases agree with TRBD1. The junction had 5 bases not matched to a gene; V was cut back by 5 bases and J by 0 bases. Germline V CDR1 and CDR2: SQVTM, ANQGSEA. This CDR3 spans 14 amino acids. CDR3 region: CSVIGQGMNTEAFF. The DNA of the CDR3 is TGCAGCGTTATAGGACAGGGTATGAACACTGAAGCTTTCTTT.

The chain joins TRBV7-9 to TRBJ2-1; D perhaps matches TRBD2 (6 bases). CDR1 is SEHNR, CDR2 FQNEAQ, per germline (reference sequence). This CDR3 region has 16 residues. V gave up 1 base and J gave up 2 bases, with 12 bases separating them. CDR3 region: CASSLGSRGPYNEQFF. The CDR3 nucleotides read TGTGCCAGCAGCTTAGGTTCGCGGGGCCCCTACAATGAGCAGTTCTTC.

This clonotype has a count of ten or more. The rearrangement links TRBV7-9 to TRBJ1-3; 7 bases fit TRBD1. V lost 5 bases to trimming and J lost 0 bases; unmatched junction nucleotides: 7. CDR1 is SEHNR and CDR2 is FQNEAQ in the germline V gene (reference sequence). The CDR3 has 16 amino acids. CDR3 DNA sequence: TGTGCCAGCAGCGGCAGGGGGTCCAGCTCTGGAAACACCATATATTTT. Residues: CASSGRGSSSGNTIYF.

This clonotype has only a few counts. The chain uses TRBV14 and TRBJ1-1, with D tentatively TRBD1 (5 bases). This CDR3 spans 18 amino acids. Germline CDR1 SGHDN, CDR2 FVKESK. V gave up 1 base and J gave up 1 base, with 19 bases separating them. CDR3 sequence (DNA): TGTGCCAGCAGCCAAGGAGCGAGATGGGACTTTCGGAACACTGAAGCTTTCTTT. Protein product: CASSQGARWDFRNTEAFF.

This clonotype was observed many times. V is TRBV6-5 and J is TRBJ2-7; no clear D. Germline V gives CDR1 MNHEY, CDR2 SVGAGI. The CDR3 is 14 residues long. Deletions cut 6 bases from V and 3 bases from J, with 15 bases between. CDR3: CASSLSPPYYEQYF. In DNA form, the CDR3 reads TGTGCCAGCAGCCTTTCGCCCCCCTACTACGAGCAGTACTTC.

This clonotype appeared many times. The chain links TRBV29-1 to TRBJ2-3; weak D call: TRBD2 (5 bases). Trimming cost V 2 bases and J 1 base, with 10 bases left between them. The CDR3 is 14 residues long. From germline, CDR1 is SQVTM and CDR2 ANQGSEA. CDR3 amino acids: CSVEFSEGTDTQYF. DNA of the CDR3: TGCAGCGTTGAATTTTCGGAGGGCACAGATACGCAGTATTTT.

As concerns this clonotype: A much larger clone lies a single base off, so this may be a read error. This likely comes from a read error, as the CDR3 has no conserved phenylalanine or tryptophan at its end. The J gene is TRBJ2-5, the V gene TRBV4-2, with D uncertain. Trimming left V 1 base short and J 4 bases short, with 7 bases between. CDR3 size: 13 residues. Germline-derived CDR1 and CDR2 are LGHNA and YNFKEQ. CDR3 sequence reads: CASSQVIVETQYI. CDR3 bases: TGTGCCAGCAGCCAAGTTATCGTAGAGACCCAGTACATC.

The chain is built from TRBV10-3 and TRBJ2-5, with 7 positions matching TRBD2. The V gene's germline CDR1 is ENHRY and CDR2 SYGVKD. This CDR3 is built from 17 residues. The trim removed 1 base at V and 2 bases at J, leaving 10 bases unmatched. As DNA, the CDR3 is TGTGCCATCAGTGAGTTTCCCACGCTAGCGGTACAAGAGACCCAGTACTTC. It encodes CAISEFPTLAVQETQYF.

This clonotype was counted at least ten times. This chain connects TRBV20-1 to TRBJ2-7; 14 bases fit TRBD2. Germline V gene sequence: CDR1 DFQATT, CDR2 SNEGSKA (reference sequence). The CDR3 is 14 residues long. The V segment lost 1 base and the J segment 6 bases; nucleotides outside the gene matches: 2. CDR3 in DNA: TGCAGTGCTAGAGGGACTAGCGGGGGGTCCGAGCAGTACTTC. Its translation: CSARGTSGGSEQYF.

This clonotype was recorded at least ten times. The chain joins TRBV20-1 to TRBJ2-7; 8 nucleotides align to TRBD2. With V trimmed by 0 bases and J by 4 bases, 5 bases remained unmatched. The CDR3 covers 14 residues. In germline, CDR1 is DFQATT, CDR2 SNEGSKA (reference sequence). CDR3 region: CSARETGGPYEQYF. The CDR3 DNA reads TGCAGTGCTAGAGAGACGGGAGGGCCTTACGAGCAGTACTTC.

This clonotype occurred once. In this CDR3 the conserved last residue, phenylalanine or tryptophan, is missing, so a read error is likely. The chain has TRBV28 and TRBJ2-7; possible D gene TRBD2, 6 bases. Trimming left V 3 bases short and J 2 bases short, with 8 bases between. This CDR3 comprises 13 residues. Germline CDR1 is MDHEN and CDR2 is SYDVKM. CDR3 DNA: TGTGCCAGCAGTTTGCGGGAACCCTACGAGCAGTACTCC. Its translation: CASSLREPYEQYS.

As regards this clonotype: One end of the junction does not line up with germline, which may come from a read error. V gene TRBV6-2 or TRBV6-3 combines with J gene TRBJ2-7; D uncertain. Looked up from germline, CDR1 is MNHEY and CDR2 is SVGEGT. The CDR3 has 13 residues. The CDR3: CASCYSNGYEQYF. For the CDR3, the DNA is TGTGCCAGCTGTTACTCAAACGGCTACGAGCAGTACTTC.

This clonotype was counted only a few times. The chain has TRBV20-1 and TRBJ2-5; the D is unclear. Germline lookup yields CDR1 DFQATT and CDR2 SNEGSKA (reference sequence). CDR3 length: 13 residues. The V and J ends lost 0 bases and 0 bases respectively, with 5 bases between them. The CDR3 region is CSARETYQETQYF. The CDR3 DNA is TGCAGTGCTAGAGAGACTTACCAAGAGACCCAGTACTTC.

The chain has TRBV20-1 and TRBJ1-1; no clear D. There are 16 residues in the CDR3. Germline CDR1 reads DFQATT; CDR2 reads SNEGSKA (reference sequence). V lost 4 bases and J lost 3, with 21 bases in between. The CDR3, as DNA: TGCAGTGCTACTAATTCGGCGGGGTTCCCTTACACTGAAGCTTTCTTT. Protein product: CSATNSAGFPYTEAFF.

This clonotype appeared a few times. The gene calls are TRBV27 and TRBJ2-3, with unresolved D. Germline CDR1 is MNHEY and CDR2 is SMNVEV (reference sequence). The length of the CDR3 is 13 residues. Deletions cut 2 bases from V and 6 bases from J, with 9 bases between. CDR3 in DNA: TGTGCCAGCAGTTTAGTGATGGCGGATACGCAGTATTTT. As protein: CASSLVMADTQYF.

With respect to this clonotype: The conserved phenylalanine or tryptophan is not found at the CDR3 terminus, so this likely reflects a read error. The chain joins TRBV10-3 to TRBJ2-3, with TRBD1 identical over 11 bases. With 6 bases clipped from V and 5 bases from J, the junction kept 7 bases outside the gene matches. Germline CDR1 reads ENHRY; CDR2 reads SYGVKD. The CDR3 covers 15 residues. This CDR3 is CAISGQGASGDTQYS. The CDR3 DNA follows: TGTGCCATCAGCGGACAGGGGGCGTCCGGAGATACGCAGTATTCT.

The rearrangement links TRBV4-3 to TRBJ2-7; 7 bases fit TRBD2. Germline CDR1 is LGHNA and CDR2 is YSLEER. V gave up 0 bases and J gave up 2 bases; unmatched junction bases: 10. This CDR3 comprises 17 residues. The chain's CDR3 is CASSQDITGRPPYEQYF. As DNA, the CDR3 is TGCGCCAGCAGCCAAGATATTACCGGGAGGCCCCCCTACGAGCAGTACTTC.

This clonotype has ten or more counts. This sequence joins TRBV20-1 and TRBJ1-4; D ambiguous. Per germline, CDR1 DFQATT and CDR2 SNEGSKA (reference sequence). This CDR3 spans 12 amino acids. Between the trimmed V and J ends, which lost 0 bases and 13 bases, there was a span of 12 bases. The CDR3 loop is CSARDWLEGLFF. CDR3 sequence (DNA): TGCAGTGCTAGAGATTGGCTTGAGGGACTGTTTTTT.

The rearrangement joins TRBV10-1 to TRBJ2-7; 11 bases agree with TRBD1. There are 15 residues in the CDR3. Trimming took 3 bases from V and 3 from J; bases not matched to a gene: 4. Germline values: CDR1 WNHNN, CDR2 SYGVQD (reference sequence). The CDR3 bases are TGCGCCAGCAGTGACCCCGGGACAGGGGGCTACGAGCAGTACTTC. It translates to CASSDPGTGGYEQYF.

This clonotype occurred many times. The genes are TRBV13 and TRBJ2-5; 11 bases fit TRBD2. Germline CDR1 reads PRHDT; CDR2 reads FYEKMQ (reference sequence). V shed 5 bases, J shed 2 bases, and the junction held 13 bases outside the gene matches. This CDR3 comprises 18 residues. The CDR3 region has the DNA TGTGCCAGCAGCCCCCTCGGGCTAGCGGGGGGAGCTCAAGAGACCCAGTACTTC. Protein sequence: CASSPLGLAGGAQETQYF.

The sample holds many counts of this clonotype. The genes are TRBV6-1 and TRBJ2-2, with D perhaps matching TRBD1 or TRBD2 (5 bases each). The CDR3 loop spans 16 amino acids. V dropped 3 bases and J dropped 1 base, with 12 bases sitting between them. Germline CDR1 is MNHNS and CDR2 is SASEGT. In DNA form, the CDR3 reads TGTGCCAGCAGTGAGGTTTGGGACGGGAACACCGGGGAGCTGTTTTTT. As protein: CASSEVWDGNTGELFF.

A few counts support this clonotype. V usage is TRBV6-2 or TRBV6-3 and J usage is TRBJ2-7, with TRBD1 matching 7 bases. CDR1 and CDR2 (germline): MNHEY, SVGEGT. The CDR3 length is 14 residues. The V and J ends lost 2 bases and 3 bases, in that order; junction bases with no gene match: 4. The CDR3 loop reads CASSYGTVYYEQYF. The CDR3 bases are TGTGCCAGCAGTTACGGGACAGTTTACTACGAGCAGTACTTC.

V usage is TRBV19 and J usage is TRBJ2-3, with D tentatively TRBD2 (5 bases). The CDR3 runs 15 residues. The germline V gene encodes CDR1 LNHDA and CDR2 SQIVND (reference sequence). The ends were cut back, 5 bases at V and 1 base at J, with 13 bases in the middle. The CDR3 coding sequence is TGTGCCAGTAGTGCTCAGAGCGGACGCACAGATACGCAGTATTTT. It translates to CASSAQSGRTDTQYF.

V and J are TRBV6-2 or TRBV6-3 and TRBJ2-7; D unresolved. The CDR3 extends over 15 amino acids. Trimming shortened V by 7 bases and J by 1 base, and 17 bases separated the two germline ends. Germline CDR1 reads MNHEY; CDR2 reads SVGEGT. This CDR3 is CASTPAERFSYEQYF. CDR3 in DNA: TGTGCCAGCACCCCGGCGGAGCGCTTTTCCTACGAGCAGTACTTC.

This clonotype came up many times. CDR3 loop: CSARDRGQNNSPLHF. The CDR3 nucleotides are TGCAGTGCTAGAGATCGAGGACAGAATAATTCACCCCTCCACTTT. The chain combines TRBV20-1 with TRBJ1-6; a weak D match, TRBD1 (6 bases). The CDR3 is 15 residues long. CDR1 DFQATT and CDR2 SNEGSKA come from the germline V gene (reference sequence). V dropped 0 bases and J dropped 5 bases, with 11 bases sitting between them.

The table lists this clonotype with many counts. This chain links TRBV28 with TRBJ2-7; perhaps TRBD1 as D (6 bases). The CDR3 length is 13 residues. Trimming took off 6 bases at V and 5 bases at J, with 14 bases between the two ends. The V gene's germline CDR1 is MDHEN and CDR2 SYDVKM. CDR3 DNA: TGTGCCAGCAGCCAAACCGGGACACACGAGCAGTACTTC. Translating gives CASSQTGTHEQYF.